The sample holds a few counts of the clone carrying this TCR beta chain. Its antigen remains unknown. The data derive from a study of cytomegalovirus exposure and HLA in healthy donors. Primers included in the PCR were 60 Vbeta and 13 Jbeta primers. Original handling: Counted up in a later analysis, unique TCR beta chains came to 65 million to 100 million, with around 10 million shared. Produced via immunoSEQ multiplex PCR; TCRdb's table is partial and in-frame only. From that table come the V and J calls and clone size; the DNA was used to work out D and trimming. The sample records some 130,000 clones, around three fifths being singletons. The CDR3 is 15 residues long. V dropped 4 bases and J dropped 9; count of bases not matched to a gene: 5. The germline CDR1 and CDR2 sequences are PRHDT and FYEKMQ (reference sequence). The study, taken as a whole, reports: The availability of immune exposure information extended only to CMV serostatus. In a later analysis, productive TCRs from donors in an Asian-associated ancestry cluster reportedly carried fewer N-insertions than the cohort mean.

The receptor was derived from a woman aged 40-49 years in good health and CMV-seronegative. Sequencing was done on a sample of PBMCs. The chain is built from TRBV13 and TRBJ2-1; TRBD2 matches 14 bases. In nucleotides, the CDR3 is TGTGCCAGCAGCTCGGGACTAGCGGGGGTCGGTGAGCAGTTCTTC. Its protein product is CASSSGLAGVGEQFF.